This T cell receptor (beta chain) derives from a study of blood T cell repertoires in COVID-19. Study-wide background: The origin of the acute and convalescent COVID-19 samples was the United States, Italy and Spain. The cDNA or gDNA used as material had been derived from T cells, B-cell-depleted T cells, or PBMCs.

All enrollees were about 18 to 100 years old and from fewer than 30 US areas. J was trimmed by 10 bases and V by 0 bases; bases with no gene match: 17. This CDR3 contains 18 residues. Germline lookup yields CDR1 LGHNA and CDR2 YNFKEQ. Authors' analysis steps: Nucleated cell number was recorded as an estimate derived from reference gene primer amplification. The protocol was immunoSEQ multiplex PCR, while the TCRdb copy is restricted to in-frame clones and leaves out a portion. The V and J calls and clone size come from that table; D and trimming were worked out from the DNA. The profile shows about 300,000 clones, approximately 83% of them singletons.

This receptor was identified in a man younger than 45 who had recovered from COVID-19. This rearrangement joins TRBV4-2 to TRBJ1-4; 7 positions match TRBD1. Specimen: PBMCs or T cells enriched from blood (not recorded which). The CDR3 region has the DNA TGTGCCAGCAGCCAAGATAAGAGGGGGCCGGGGATTTTGGGAAAACTGTTTTTT. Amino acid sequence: CASSQDKRGPGILGKLFF.